The 24 T cell receptor beta chains below come from one sample, sequenced in a study of OX40 agonist ivuxolimab in advanced cancers. Profiled with immunoSEQ multiplex PCR; TCRdb holds only in-frame clones, not every one. The sample has under 55,000 clones, roughly nine tenths seen once. The sample consisted of CD4+ or CD8+ T cells sorted from blood, taken in a trial of the OX40 agonist ivuxolimab. These receptor sequences come from an adult with an advanced solid tumor such as melanoma, head and neck, liver or kidney cancer.

The rearrangement joins TRBV5-1 to TRBJ1-2; 9 bases are a match to TRBD1. J lost 2 bases, V lost 3 bases, and 5 bases had no gene match. Germline CDR1 and CDR2: SGHRS and YFSETQ. The CDR3 length is 15 residues. CDR3 in DNA: TGCGCCAGCAGCTACGGGACAGGGAGGAACTATGGCTACACCTTC. It codes for CASSYGTGRNYGYTF.

This rearrangement joins TRBV5-1 to TRBJ1-3; 12 bases match TRBD1. Losses at the gene ends were 2 bases for V and 8 bases for J; bases not matched to a gene: 5. The CDR3 is 15 amino acids. Germline CDR1 SGHRS, CDR2 YFSETQ. As DNA, the CDR3 is TGCGCCAGCAGCTTTACGGGACAGGGGGCAGACACCATATATTTT. Translating it yields CASSFTGQGADTIYF.

The chain is built from TRBV5-1 and TRBJ2-7; 7 bases fit TRBD2. This CDR3 has 14 residues. CDR1 is SGHRS and CDR2 is YFSETQ in the germline V gene. J was trimmed by 4 bases and V by 0 bases; bases with no gene match: 4. The chain's CDR3 is CASSLEGLQYEQYF. The CDR3, as DNA: TGCGCCAGCAGCTTGGAGGGACTACAATACGAGCAGTACTTC.

This clone was seen only a few times. The CDR3 DNA reads as TGTGCCAGCAGGGCAGGCGGGGAGCTGTTTTTT. The encoded protein is CASRAGGELFF. This sequence joins TRBV7-3 and TRBJ2-2; D call uncertain. Germline V lookup: CDR1 SGHTA, CDR2 FQGTGA. With 6 bases removed from V and 7 bases from J, the gap between germline ends came to 6 bases. CDR3 length: 11 amino acids. Filled out from reference TRBV7-3 and TRBJ2-2, the complete variable domain reads GAGVSQTPSNKVTEKGKYVELRCDPISGHTALYWYRQSLGQGPEFLIYFQGTGAADDSGLPNDRFFAVRPEGSVSTLKIQRTERGDSAVYLCASRAGGELFFGEGSRLTVL.

In regard to this clone: The sample holds other DNA sequences that translate to the same CDR3. The gene calls are TRBV7-6 and TRBJ2-1; weak D call: TRBD2 (6 bases). This CDR3 is 12 amino acids long. The germline CDR1 and CDR2 sequences are SGHVS and FNYEAQ. V gave up 2 bases and J gave up 7 bases, with 6 bases separating them. CDR3 sequence (DNA): TGTGCCAGCAGCTTAAGCGGGAATGAGCAGTTCTTC. Amino acid sequence: CASSLSGNEQFF.

The J gene is TRBJ1-2, the V gene TRBV6-5, with 9 bases lining up with TRBD1. There are 14 residues in the CDR3. The V and J ends lost 6 bases and 2 bases, in that order; junction bases with no gene match: 4. Germline V CDR1 and CDR2: MNHEY, SVGAGI. CDR3 DNA: TGTGCCAGCAGACCGGGACAGGGAAACTATGGCTACACCTTC. This gives the protein CASRPGQGNYGYTF.

The J gene is TRBJ1-1, the V gene TRBV30, with TRBD1 as a possible D gene (6 bases). Germline V gives CDR1 GTSNPN, CDR2 SVGIG (reference sequence). V was cut by 4 bases and J by 1 base, with 10 bases left in between. The CDR3 is made up of 13 amino acids. The CDR3 loop is CAWNRVENTEAFF. The CDR3 DNA follows: TGTGCCTGGAACAGGGTGGAGAACACTGAAGCTTTCTTT.

This clone was observed a few times. The CDR3 protein is CSVDLAYEQFF. The DNA for the CDR3 is TGCAGCGTTGACCTAGCCTATGAGCAGTTCTTC. The J gene is TRBJ2-1, the V gene TRBV29-1, with D possibly TRBD2 on 5 matching bases. V was shortened by 3 bases and J by 8 bases, with 8 bases between the two germline ends. Per the germline V gene, CDR1 is SQVTM and CDR2 is ANQGSEA. This CDR3 spans 11 amino acids.

The rearrangement links TRBV12-5 to TRBJ2-5; 8 positions match TRBD2. V lost 5 bases, J lost 0 bases, and 11 bases stayed unmatched. From germline, CDR1 is LGHNT and CDR2 FRNRAP. The CDR3 is 17 residues long. The CDR3 region is CASGREAGAPYQETQYF. The CDR3 DNA is TGTGCTAGTGGTCGTGAAGCGGGGGCCCCGTACCAAGAGACCCAGTACTTC.

The J gene is TRBJ2-2, the V gene TRBV18; 8 bases fit TRBD1. The CDR3 sequence is 13 residues long. Germline CDR1 KGHSH, CDR2 LQKENI. With 5 bases clipped from V and 7 bases from J, the junction kept 3 bases outside the gene matches. This CDR3 is CASSDRGSGELFF. The CDR3 DNA is TGTGCCAGCTCAGACAGGGGCAGCGGGGAGCTGTTTTTT.

The chain uses TRBV30 and TRBJ1-4; no definite D call. In germline, CDR1 is GTSNPN, CDR2 SVGIG (reference sequence). CDR3 length: 11 residues. The CDR3 nucleotides read TGTGGGGGTGCAACTAATGAAAAACTGTTTTTT. It is translated as CGGATNEKLFF.

The chain couples TRBV19 to TRBJ1-5; no definite D call. V gave up 5 bases and J gave up 3 bases, with 8 bases separating them. Germline V lookup: CDR1 LNHDA, CDR2 SQIVND (reference sequence). This CDR3 spans 13 amino acids. CDR3 loop: CASSRGYNQPQHF. In nucleotides, the CDR3 is TGTGCCAGTAGTCGCGGGTACAATCAGCCCCAGCATTTT.

CDR3 bases: TGTGCCAGCAGTGAAAGGGGAAATAGGAATTCACCCCTCCACTTT. The encoded protein is CASSERGNRNSPLHF. The rearrangement links TRBV25-1 to TRBJ1-6, with D tentatively TRBD1 (5 bases). This CDR3 region has 15 residues. The V end was cut by 2 bases, the J end by 7 bases, with 12 bases between. Per germline, CDR1 MGHDK and CDR2 SYGVNS. Supplemented by reference TRBV25-1 and TRBJ1-6, the full variable domain reads EADIYQTPRYLVIGTGKKITLECSQTMGHDKMYWYQQDPGMELHLIHYSYGVNSTEKGDLSSESTVSRIRTEHFPLTLESARPSHTSQYLCASSERGNRNSPLHFGNGTRLTVT.

This sequence joins TRBV19 and TRBJ2-4; 7 bases match TRBD1. CDR3 size: 19 residues. Losses at the gene ends were 2 bases for V and 0 bases for J; bases not matched to a gene: 13. Germline V gives CDR1 LNHDA, CDR2 SQIVND (reference sequence). The CDR3 loop is CASSISHRGSDLAKNIQYF. CDR3 sequence (DNA): TGTGCCAGTAGTATATCCCACAGGGGAAGTGACCTAGCCAAAAACATTCAGTACTTC.

The V gene is TRBV29-1, the J gene TRBJ1-6; 8 bases are a match to TRBD1. Germline CDR1 reads SQVTM; CDR2 reads ANQGSEA. V was pared by 5 bases and J by 7 bases, with 4 bases of the junction left unmatched. The CDR3 is 13 residues long. CDR3 protein: CSVIQGANSPLHF. In nucleotides, the CDR3 is TGCAGCGTTATCCAGGGGGCAAATTCACCCCTCCACTTT.

J is TRBJ1-2 and V is TRBV19; 8 bases map to TRBD1. V lost 3 bases and J lost 6; bases outside the gene matches: 6. Germline-derived CDR1 and CDR2 are LNHDA and SQIVND (reference sequence). CDR3 length: 14 residues. The CDR3: CASSMAAGGNGYTF. The CDR3 DNA is TGTGCCAGTAGTATGGCAGCAGGGGGCAATGGCTACACCTTC.

The J gene is TRBJ1-1, the V gene TRBV10-3; 8 bases match TRBD1. After removal of 4 bases from V and 7 bases from J, the junction contained 5 bases not matched to a gene. CDR3 length: 13 residues. From germline, CDR1 is ENHRY and CDR2 SYGVKD. CDR3 loop: CAISGAGGFEAFF. CDR3 coding DNA: TGTGCCATCAGTGGCGCAGGGGGCTTTGAAGCTTTCTTT.

The V call is TRBV18, the J call TRBJ2-3, with D possibly called TRBD1 or TRBD2 (6 bases each). Trimming took 4 bases from V and 2 from J, leaving 19 bases between them. Per the germline V gene, CDR1 is KGHSH and CDR2 is LQKENI. This CDR3 spans 17 amino acids. The CDR3 sequence is CASSLTGGPPNTDTQYF. The CDR3 DNA reads as TGTGCCAGCTCACTTACCGGGGGCCCCCCAAACACAGATACGCAGTATTTT.

The genes are TRBV4-2 and TRBJ1-3; D unresolved. The CDR3 is made up of 16 amino acids. Trimming shortened V by 4 bases and J by 0 bases, and 13 bases separated the two germline ends. Germline lookup yields CDR1 LGHNA and CDR2 YNFKEQ. For the CDR3, the DNA is TGTGCCAGCAGCCTTAACAGTGCAGACTCTGGAAACACCATATATTTT. Encoded protein: CASSLNSADSGNTIYF.

The chain couples TRBV14 to TRBJ2-7, with D hard to call. Germline V gene sequence: CDR1 SGHDN, CDR2 FVKESK. The CDR3 sequence is 13 residues long. Trimming cost V 5 bases and J 3 bases, with 11 bases left between them. The CDR3 DNA follows: TGTGCCAGCAGCTCCCGGACCGGCTACGAGCAGTACTTC. Its translation is CASSSRTGYEQYF.

The chain joins TRBV18 to TRBJ1-1; D is perhaps TRBD1 (6 bases). The CDR3 loop spans 16 amino acids. The V gene's germline CDR1 is KGHSH and CDR2 LQKENI. V dropped 5 bases and J dropped 1 base, with 17 bases sitting between them. CDR3 loop: CASSANFQTGNTEAFF. Written as DNA, the CDR3 is TGTGCCAGCTCAGCTAATTTCCAGACAGGGAACACTGAAGCTTTCTTT.

This clone was seen a few times. This chain connects TRBV5-6 to TRBJ1-5; TRBD1 is a possible D gene (5 bases). Trimming removed 3 bases at V and 1 base at J, with 8 bases between. From germline, CDR1 is SGHDT and CDR2 YYEEEE. This CDR3 comprises 14 residues. The CDR3, as DNA: TGTGCCAGCAGCTCGGGGGAAAGCAATCAGCCCCAGCATTTT. It translates to CASSSGESNQPQHF. The variable domain in full, completed from reference TRBV5-6 and TRBJ1-5, reads DAGVTQSPTHLIKTRGQQVTLRCSPKSGHDTVSWYQQALGQGPQFIFQYYEEEERQRGNFPDRFSGHQFPNYSSELNVNALLLGDSALYLCASSSGESNQPQHFGDGTRLSIL.

The gene calls are TRBV19 and TRBJ1-6; D is possibly TRBD1 (6 bases). The ends were cut back, 7 bases at V and 8 bases at J, with 12 bases in the middle. CDR1 is LNHDA, CDR2 SQIVND, per germline (reference sequence). CDR3 length: 13 amino acids. The CDR3 region has the DNA TGTGCCAGTAATGGACAGTCCTATTCACCCCTCCACTTT. Amino acids: CASNGQSYSPLHF.

The chain recombines TRBV2 with TRBJ1-3, with D possibly matching TRBD1 (5 bases). V dropped 3 bases and J dropped 0 bases, with 15 bases sitting between them. Looked up from germline, CDR1 is SNHLY and CDR2 is FYNNEI. The CDR3 length is 17 residues. The CDR3, as DNA: TGTGCCAGCAGTGATTTCGGGGGTCGGGACTCTGGAAACACCATATATTTT. Amino acid sequence: CASSDFGGRDSGNTIYF. The variable domain in full, with the rest retrieved from reference TRBV2 and TRBJ1-3, is EPEVTQTPSHQVTQMGQEVILRCVPISNHLYFYWYRQILGQKVEFLVSFYNNEISEKSEIFDDQFSVERPDGSNFTLKIRSTKLEDSAMYFCASSDFGGRDSGNTIYFGEGSWLTVV.